The clone carrying this T cell receptor beta chain came up once. The data are from a study of T cell changes during pregnancy in multiple sclerosis. Using immunoSEQ multiplex PCR, the repertoire was profiled, and TCRdb retains in-frame clones only, with some absent. This sample has 40,000 or so clones, with 88% found just once. This CDR3 has 15 amino acids. Germline V gene data show CDR1 as SEHNR and CDR2 as FQNEAQ (reference sequence). Trimming removed 6 bases from V and 4 bases from J; junction bases left unmatched: 5. Sample: CD8+ T cells from peripheral blood mononuclear cells, taken in the first trimester of pregnancy. The source is a female donor with multiple sclerosis, enrolled in a pregnancy study. V is TRBV7-9 and J is TRBJ2-1, with 11 bases fitting TRBD1. The CDR3 loop is CASSPDRGLYNEQFF. DNA for the CDR3: TGTGCCAGCAGTCCGGACAGGGGGCTGTACAATGAGCAGTTCTTC.